This TCR beta chain was identified in a study of shared clonotypes between healthy human individuals. Regarding the study as a whole: The naive CD4 repertoires of several donors were compared, and approximately 5% of clonotypes were shared.

Germline V gene lookup returns CDR1 SGHAT and CDR2 FQDESV (reference sequence). V was cut by 2 bases and J by 2 bases, with 13 bases left in between. The CDR3 loop spans 15 amino acids. Donors were Caucasian adults residing in Nashville, Tennessee, USA. As regards this clone: Its antigen is currently unknown.

Original processing notes: Junction-only sequences without quality scores were provided by ImmunoSEQ, so filtering was different. Here immunoSEQ multiplex PCR was the method, and the copy in TCRdb shows in-frame clones only, minus some. D and trimming were read from the DNA, whereas the V and J calls and clone size are those reported in that table. The sample holds approximately 2.4 million clones, approximately 94% seen once. This TCR derives from a man aged 18-30 years in good health. Sequenced sample: naive CD4+ T cells sorted from blood. As for subset: CD45RA+ positively selected. This rearrangement joins TRBV11-1 to TRBJ2-7, with D perhaps TRBD1 or TRBD2 (5 bases each). CDR3 protein: CASSLPGPSPYEQYF. The CDR3 coding sequence is TGTGCCAGCAGCTTACCGGGACCGTCGCCCTACGAGCAGTACTTC.